This entry describes one TCR beta chain. Per the study methods: Nucleated cell number was recorded as an estimate derived from reference gene primer amplification. Repertoires were generated with immunoSEQ multiplex PCR, while TCRdb's copy carries only in-frame clones and drops some. That table furnishes V, J and clone size, whereas the DNA furnished D and trimming. The table lists 100,000 or so clones, roughly 81% of them singletons. These data originate in a study of blood T cell repertoires in COVID-19. Study overall: Donors in the United States, Italy and Spain gave samples during acute or convalescent COVID-19. T cells, B-cell-depleted T cells, or PBMCs provided the cDNA or gDNA that served as material.

Germline V CDR1 and CDR2: KGHSH, LQKENI. Trimming left V 4 bases short and J 7 bases short, with 16 bases between. This CDR3 comprises 14 residues. The clonotype originates from a human donor in a cohort sampled during active COVID-19. V usage is TRBV18 and J usage is TRBJ1-2; no definite D call. The sequencing input was peripheral blood. The CDR3 loop is CASSLSIVGSGYTF. For the CDR3, the DNA is TGTGCCAGCTCACTCTCCATCGTCGGGTCTGGCTACACCTTC.